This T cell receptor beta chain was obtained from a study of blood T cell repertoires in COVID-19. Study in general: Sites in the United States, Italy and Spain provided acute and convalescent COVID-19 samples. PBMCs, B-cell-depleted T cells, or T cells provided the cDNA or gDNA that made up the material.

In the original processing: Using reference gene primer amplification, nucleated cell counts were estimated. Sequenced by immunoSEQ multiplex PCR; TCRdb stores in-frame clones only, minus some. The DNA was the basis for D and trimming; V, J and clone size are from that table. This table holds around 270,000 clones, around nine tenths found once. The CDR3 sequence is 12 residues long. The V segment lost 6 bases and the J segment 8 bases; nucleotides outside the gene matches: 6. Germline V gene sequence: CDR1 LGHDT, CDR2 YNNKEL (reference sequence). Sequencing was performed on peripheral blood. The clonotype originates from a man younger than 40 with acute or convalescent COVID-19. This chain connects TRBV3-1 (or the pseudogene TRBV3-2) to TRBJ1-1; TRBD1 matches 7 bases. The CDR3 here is CASRRRDREAFF. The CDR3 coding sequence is TGTGCCAGCAGGCGCCGGGACAGAGAAGCTTTCTTT.